The 32 T cell receptor beta chains listed next were all sequenced from one sample in a study of cytomegalovirus exposure and HLA in healthy donors. The primer mix had 60 Vbeta and 13 Jbeta primers. TCRdb's table, derived via immunoSEQ multiplex PCR, lists solely in-frame clones and lacks some. The sample holds 200,000 to 250,000 clones, 76% seen once. Sample: PBMCs. All receptors come from a man between 18 and 35 years old in good health and CMV-seronegative.

This chain joins TRBV7-3 and TRBJ2-7, with D possibly matching TRBD2 (5 bases). The CDR3 sequence is 15 residues long. With 5 bases removed from V and 4 bases from J, the gap between germline ends came to 18 bases. CDR1 and CDR2 (germline): SGHTA, FQGTGA. As DNA, the CDR3 is TGTGCCAGCAGCCCCCGAGGCGGGTCTCCATACGAGCAGTACTTC. Its translation: CASSPRGGSPYEQYF.

This clone was seen a handful of times. The chain's CDR3 is CASSLRTGGGEKLFF. CDR3 in DNA: TGTGCCAGCAGCCTAAGGACAGGGGGAGGTGAAAAACTGTTTTTT. The chain recombines TRBV5-5 with TRBJ1-4; TRBD1 agrees at 10 bases. Germline V gene sequence: CDR1 SGHKS, CDR2 YYEKEE (reference sequence). V shed 4 bases, J shed 7 bases, and the junction held 7 bases outside the gene matches. This CDR3 contains 15 residues. Using reference TRBV5-5 and TRBJ1-4 for the parts outside the CDR3, the full variable domain is DAGVTQSPTHLIKTRGQQVTLRCSPISGHKSVSWYQQVLGQGPQFIFQYYEKEERGRGNFPDRFSARQFPNYSSELNVNALLLGDSALYLCASSLRTGGGEKLFFGSGTQLSVL.

CDR3 residues: CASSGNGDTEAFF. The DNA of the CDR3 is TGTGCCAGCAGTGGGAACGGGGACACTGAAGCTTTCTTT. The chain has TRBV2 and TRBJ1-1; unclear D gene. Trimming left V 4 bases short and J 3 bases short, with 9 bases between. The CDR3 is 13 residues long. Per germline, CDR1 SNHLY and CDR2 FYNNEI.

CDR3 protein: CASSLAPAGGSYEQYF. For the CDR3, the DNA is TGTGCCAGCAGCTTGGCCCCTGCTGGCGGATCCTACGAGCAGTACTTC. This rearrangement joins TRBV5-4 to TRBJ2-7; D is unresolved. The CDR3 extends over 16 amino acids. Germline CDR1 reads SGHNT; CDR2 reads YYREEE (reference sequence). V lost 0 bases to trimming and J lost 1 base, with 14 bases between them.

J is TRBJ2-7 and V is TRBV4-1; D gene ambiguous. Trimming took 1 base from V and 3 from J, leaving 10 bases between them. CDR1 and CDR2 (germline): MGHRA, YSYEKL. The CDR3 has 14 residues. The CDR3 DNA follows: TGCGCCAGCAGCCAAGCCACAGTGGACTACGAGCAGTACTTC. Translated, it gives CASSQATVDYEQYF.

V is TRBV11-2 and J is TRBJ2-7, with a possible D match to TRBD1 (6 bases). V lost 3 bases and J lost 6, with 18 bases in between. The CDR3 covers 15 residues. Germline V lookup: CDR1 SGHAT, CDR2 FQNNGV. The CDR3 region is CASSFPDRSDLEQYF. In DNA form, the CDR3 reads TGTGCCAGCAGCTTCCCAGACAGGAGTGATCTCGAGCAGTACTTC.

The gene calls are TRBV6-5 and TRBJ2-1; 8 bases are a match to TRBD2. The CDR3 covers 16 residues. The V gene end was trimmed by 0 bases and the J gene end by 2 bases; junction bases not matched to a gene: 3. Germline V gives CDR1 MNHEY, CDR2 SVGAGI. The CDR3 DNA reads as TGTGCCAGCAGTTACTCGTTTAGCGGGACCTACAATGAGCAGTTCTTC. As protein: CASSYSFSGTYNEQFF.

The rearrangement joins TRBV13 to TRBJ1-5; no clear D gene. Germline V gene sequence: CDR1 PRHDT, CDR2 FYEKMQ (reference sequence). Trimming left V 0 bases short and J 6 bases short, with 6 bases between. This CDR3 spans 13 amino acids. CDR3 DNA: TGTGCCAGCAGCTTAGGGAGGGCTCAGCCCCAGCATTTT. Its translation: CASSLGRAQPQHF.

The chain combines TRBV4-2 with TRBJ2-7; 7 bases match TRBD2. The CDR3 loop spans 14 amino acids. The germline gives CDR1 LGHNA, CDR2 YNFKEQ. J gave up 3 bases and V 5 bases, and 7 bases lay outside the gene matches. The CDR3 DNA follows: TGTGCCAGCAGCTCATCAAGGGACTACTACGAGCAGTACTTC. Its translation: CASSSSRDYYEQYF.

DNA of the CDR3: TGTGCCACCAGCGGGGGACAGGGTCGTAATGAAAAACTGTTTTTT. Amino acid sequence: CATSGGQGRNEKLFF. The chain carries TRBV15 and TRBJ1-4, with 9 nucleotides matching TRBD1. Looked up from germline, CDR1 is LNHNV and CDR2 is YYDKDF (reference sequence). The CDR3 is 15 residues long. The J segment lost 4 bases and the V segment lost 5 bases, leaving 5 bases of the junction unmatched.

The CDR3 loop reads CAWSSLGLAGGFSYNEQFF. For the CDR3, the DNA is TGTGCCTGGAGTTCCCTGGGACTAGCGGGAGGTTTCTCCTACAATGAGCAGTTCTTC. The rearrangement uses TRBV30 and TRBJ2-1, with 15 bases identical to TRBD2. The CDR3 contains 19 residues. The V and J ends lost 2 bases and 0 bases, in that order; junction bases with no gene match: 8. CDR1 and CDR2 (germline): GTSNPN, SVGIG (reference sequence).

The V call is TRBV2, the J call TRBJ2-2, with 10 bases aligning to TRBD2. The V gene end was trimmed by 6 bases and the J gene end by 1 base; junction bases not matched to a gene: 11. The CDR3 loop spans 18 amino acids. Looked up from germline, CDR1 is SNHLY and CDR2 is FYNNEI. CDR3 loop: CASSQREGRLVNTGELFF. The CDR3 bases are TGTGCCAGCAGCCAGCGGGAGGGCCGGCTGGTGAACACCGGGGAGCTGTTTTTT.

V usage is TRBV6-5 and J usage is TRBJ1-2; 8 positions agree with TRBD1. The CDR3 spans 14 residues. Germline lookup yields CDR1 MNHEY and CDR2 SVGAGI. The J segment lost 8 bases and the V segment lost 6 bases, leaving 11 bases of the junction unmatched. The CDR3 is CASRETGDPRGYTF. The CDR3 DNA reads as TGTGCCAGCAGAGAGACAGGGGACCCCCGGGGCTACACCTTC.

The V call is TRBV9, the J call TRBJ2-7; 7 bases align to TRBD2. The CDR3 sequence is 15 residues long. The germline V gene has CDR1 SGDLS and CDR2 YYNGEE. The trim removed 3 bases at V and 0 bases at J, leaving 6 bases unmatched. CDR3 DNA sequence: TGTGCCAGCAGCGCGACTAGCCGGAGCTCCTACGAGCAGTACTTC. Translated, it gives CASSATSRSSYEQYF.

The CDR3 region is CASSQGQGTEAFF. The DNA of the CDR3 is TGTGCCAGCAGCCAAGGGCAGGGCACTGAAGCTTTCTTT. This chain uses TRBV14 with TRBJ1-1, with D possibly TRBD1 on 5 matching bases. Trimming removed 1 base at V and 4 bases at J, with 7 bases between. Germline CDR1 is SGHDN and CDR2 is FVKESK. The CDR3 contains 13 residues.

This chain joins TRBV7-8 and TRBJ2-3; 7 bases fit TRBD1. Per the germline V gene, CDR1 is SGHVS and CDR2 is FQNEAQ. The CDR3 extends over 16 amino acids. The V segment lost 5 bases and the J segment 1 base; nucleotides outside the gene matches: 9. CDR3 in DNA: TGTGCCAGCAGCCGATCGACAGGGTTCGGCACAGATACGCAGTATTTT. Translated, it gives CASSRSTGFGTDTQYF.

As for this clone: The sample carries other DNA sequences with the same CDR3. The J gene is TRBJ2-1, the V gene TRBV18; 11 nucleotides align to TRBD1. Germline CDR1 is KGHSH and CDR2 is LQKENI. There are 14 residues in the CDR3. The ends lost 2 bases at V and 6 bases at J; junction bases unmatched: 0. For the CDR3, the DNA is TGTGCCAGCTCACCAGGGACAGGGGGCAATGAGCAGTTCTTC. It specifies CASSPGTGGNEQFF. Looking up the rest from reference TRBV18 and TRBJ2-1 gives the full variable domain: NAGVMQNPRHLVRRRGQEARLRCSPMKGHSHVYWYRQLPEEGLKFMVYLQKENIIDESGMPKERFSAEFPKEGPSILRIQQVVRGDSAAYFCASSPGTGGNEQFFGPGTRLTVL.

The V call is TRBV2, the J call TRBJ2-7; 9 positions agree with TRBD1. J lost 5 bases, V lost 6 bases, and 5 bases had no gene match. This CDR3 region has 13 residues. Germline CDR1 and CDR2: SNHLY and FYNNEI. The CDR3 is CASRAGQGNEQYF. The CDR3 DNA reads TGTGCCAGCAGGGCCGGACAGGGGAACGAGCAGTACTTC. Filled out from reference TRBV2 and TRBJ2-7, the complete variable domain reads EPEVTQTPSHQVTQMGQEVILRCVPISNHLYFYWYRQILGQKVEFLVSFYNNEISEKSEIFDDQFSVERPDGSNFTLKIRSTKLEDSAMYFCASRAGQGNEQYFGPGTRLTVT.

The rearrangement joins TRBV7-6 to TRBJ2-3; 14 bases are shared with TRBD2. Trimming took 0 bases from V and 4 from J; bases not matched to a gene: 3. CDR1 is SGHVS, CDR2 FNYEAQ, per germline. There are 17 residues in the CDR3. The CDR3 region has the DNA TGTGCCAGCAGCTTAGCGGGGGGACTAGCGGGAGCAGATACGCAGTATTTT. This sequence encodes CASSLAGGLAGADTQYF.

V usage is TRBV18 and J usage is TRBJ1-5; D is unresolved. V shed 6 bases and J shed 0 bases, with 9 bases lying between them. CDR1 and CDR2 (germline): KGHSH, LQKENI. The length of the CDR3 is 14 residues. The CDR3 loop is CASSPTSSNQPQHF. CDR3 coding DNA: TGTGCCAGCTCGCCGACAAGTAGCAATCAGCCCCAGCATTTT. The full variable domain, its missing parts supplied by reference TRBV18 and TRBJ1-5, is NAGVMQNPRHLVRRRGQEARLRCSPMKGHSHVYWYRQLPEEGLKFMVYLQKENIIDESGMPKERFSAEFPKEGPSILRIQQVVRGDSAAYFCASSPTSSNQPQHFGDGTRLSIL.

V usage is TRBV4-1 and J usage is TRBJ2-5; 14 bases line up with TRBD2. The DNA end lines up better with TRBJ2-7; the J call may be wrong. The CDR3 covers 14 residues. CDR1 and CDR2 from the germline V gene are MGHRA and YSYEKL. As DNA, the CDR3 is TGCGCCAGCGCAGGACTAGCGGGAGGTTACGAGCAGTACTTC. Its translation: CASAGLAGGYEQYF.

This sequence joins TRBV7-9 and TRBJ1-5; TRBD1 might be the D (5 bases). Germline CDR1 and CDR2: SEHNR and FQNEAQ (reference sequence). Trimming removed 1 base from V and 7 bases from J, with 14 bases in between. The CDR3 is 15 residues long. CDR3 in amino acids: CASSLVGGEGQPQHF. The DNA for the CDR3 is TGTGCCAGCAGCTTAGTGGGCGGGGAGGGGCAGCCCCAGCATTTT.

The chain couples TRBV9 to TRBJ2-5; D gene ambiguous. V lost 2 bases to trimming and J lost 3 bases, with 8 bases between them. Germline-derived CDR1 and CDR2 are SGDLS and YYNGEE. The length of the CDR3 is 13 residues. The CDR3 region has the DNA TGTGCCAGCAGCGTGCGAACCAAAGAGACCCAGTACTTC. This translates into CASSVRTKETQYF.

The chain uses TRBV28 and TRBJ1-4; D not resolved. Germline CDR1 MDHEN, CDR2 SYDVKM. V lost 1 base and J 8 bases, leaving 23 bases between the germline ends. The CDR3 covers 18 residues. The CDR3 is CASSLLAGLGLRKEKLFF. The CDR3 nucleotides read TGTGCCAGCAGTTTATTAGCGGGCCTAGGCCTGAGAAAGGAAAAACTGTTTTTT.

The J gene is TRBJ2-3, the V gene TRBV7-9; D not certain. The CDR3 covers 15 residues. The V gene's germline CDR1 is SEHNR and CDR2 FQNEAQ (reference sequence). V was pared by 1 base and J by 5 bases, with 13 bases between. The CDR3 here is CASSLGVPGVDTQYF. CDR3 DNA sequence: TGTGCCAGCAGCTTAGGGGTGCCAGGCGTAGATACGCAGTATTTT.

This clone came up a few times. The J gene is TRBJ2-2, the V gene TRBV7-8; tentatively, D is TRBD2 (6 bases). V was shortened by 5 bases and J by 5 bases, with 21 bases between the two germline ends. The CDR3 has 17 residues. Germline assignment: CDR1 SGHVS and CDR2 FQNEAQ. CDR3 protein: CASSRSGGVDATGELFF. As DNA, the CDR3 is TGTGCCAGCAGCCGCTCAGGAGGGGTCGATGCAACCGGGGAGCTGTTTTTT. Full variable domain (remainder filled in from reference TRBV7-8 and TRBJ2-2): GAGVSQSPRYKVAKRGQDVALRCDPISGHVSLFWYQQALGQGPEFLTYFQNEAQLDKSGLPSDRFFAERPEGSVSTLKIQRTQQEDSAVYLCASSRSGGVDATGELFFGEGSRLTVL.

This clone appeared a few times. The chain joins TRBV28 to TRBJ2-6; 9 positions match TRBD1. From germline, CDR1 is MDHEN and CDR2 SYDVKM. This CDR3 is built from 19 residues. V was pared by 7 bases and J by 0 bases, with 13 bases of the junction left unmatched. CDR3: CASTLGQGYLLSGANVLTF. The CDR3 DNA is TGTGCCAGCACCTTAGGACAGGGGTATCTCCTCTCTGGGGCCAACGTCCTGACTTTC. Full variable domain (missing parts from reference TRBV28 and TRBJ2-6): DVKVTQSSRYLVKRTGEKVFLECVQDMDHENMFWYRQDPGLGLRLIYFSYDVKMKEKGDIPEGYSVSREKKERFSLILESASTNQTSMYLCASTLGQGYLLSGANVLTFGAGSRLTVL.

The J gene is TRBJ2-3, the V gene TRBV11-3, with 13 bases fitting TRBD2. J was trimmed by 4 bases and V by 5 bases; bases with no gene match: 9. Germline assignment: CDR1 SGHNT and CDR2 YENEEA. The CDR3 is 17 amino acids. The CDR3 loop reads CASSKRGLAGVPDTQYF. The DNA for the CDR3 is TGTGCCAGCAGCAAACGAGGACTAGCGGGAGTCCCAGATACGCAGTATTTT. Variable domain in full (rest from reference TRBV11-3 and TRBJ2-3): EAGVVQSPRYKIIEKKQPVAFWCNPISGHNTLYWYLQNLGQGPELLIRYENEEAVDDSQLPKDRFSAERLKGVDSTLKIQPAELGDSAVYLCASSKRGLAGVPDTQYFGPGTRLTVL.

The genes are TRBV28 and TRBJ1-3, with TRBD1 matching over 8 bases. The CDR3 runs 17 residues. V lost 6 bases, J lost 0 bases, and 10 bases stayed unmatched. From germline, CDR1 is MDHEN and CDR2 SYDVKM. CDR3 sequence: CASRVKTGASSGNTIYF. In DNA form, the CDR3 reads TGTGCCAGCAGGGTAAAGACAGGGGCGAGCTCTGGAAACACCATATATTTT.

The chain links TRBV7-8 to TRBJ1-4; the match to TRBD1 covers 9 bases. J lost 2 bases, V lost 4 bases, and 5 bases had no gene match. This CDR3 region has 16 residues. The V gene's germline CDR1 is SGHVS and CDR2 FQNEAQ. CDR3 loop: CASSSGQGKTNEKLFF. DNA for the CDR3: TGTGCCAGCAGCTCTGGACAGGGGAAGACTAATGAAAAACTGTTTTTT.

The chain has TRBV6-4 and TRBJ2-3; TRBD2 aligns across 11 bases. The CDR3 is 15 residues long. CDR1 is MRHNA and CDR2 is SNTAGT in the germline V gene. The J segment lost 1 base and the V segment lost 5 bases, leaving 2 bases of the junction unmatched. Written as DNA, the CDR3 is TGTGCCAGCAGTCCGGGACTAGCGGGCACAGATACGCAGTATTTT. Its protein product is CASSPGLAGTDTQYF.

The chain links TRBV7-9 to TRBJ2-3; 7 bases agree with TRBD2. Germline V gives CDR1 SEHNR, CDR2 FQNEAQ (reference sequence). This CDR3 region has 14 residues. The junction had 5 bases not matched to a gene; V was cut back by 3 bases and J by 5 bases. The chain's CDR3 is CASSFTGGQDTQYF. Written as DNA, the CDR3 is TGTGCCAGCAGCTTCACGGGAGGTCAAGATACGCAGTATTTT.